The 7 T cell receptor beta chains presented below share a single source sample, sequenced in a study of siplizumab effects on memory and regulatory T cells. Generated by immunoSEQ multiplex PCR, the TCRdb table keeps only in-frame clones and is missing some. The sample has around 100,000 clones; about 90% are singletons. Material for sequencing was CD4+ T cells sorted from blood. The receptor set was obtained from a human donor in good health.

The chain combines TRBV18 with TRBJ1-3; D remains unclear. The CDR3 contains 15 residues. Germline V CDR1 and CDR2: KGHSH, LQKENI. The V gene lost 2 bases and the J gene lost 4 bases, with 12 bases spanning the gap. Written as DNA, the CDR3 is TGTGCCAGCTCACCAAAGACAACTGTGGGAAACACCATATATTTT. Protein sequence: CASSPKTTVGNTIYF.

V gene TRBV6-5 combines with J gene TRBJ2-2; no clear D gene. The CDR3 runs to 14 residues. In germline, CDR1 is MNHEY, CDR2 SVGAGI. The V and J ends lost 7 bases and 8 bases respectively, with 17 bases between them. For the CDR3, the DNA is TGTGCCAGCACCATGTCTGGGGTTGTGGGGGAGCTGTTTTTT. It translates to CASTMSGVVGELFF.

The V and J genes are TRBV19 and TRBJ1-1, with 9 bases matching TRBD1. Germline V gene data show CDR1 as LNHDA and CDR2 as SQIVND (reference sequence). CDR3 length: 13 residues. The trim removed 8 bases at V and 6 bases at J, leaving 7 bases unmatched. CDR3 bases: TGTGCCAGTCACACAGGGGGCACGGCTGAAGCTTTCTTT. Translating gives CASHTGGTAEAFF.

The V gene is TRBV7-9, the J gene TRBJ1-3; 8 nucleotides match TRBD1. V shed 5 bases, J shed 3 bases, and the junction held 15 bases outside the gene matches. Germline assignment: CDR1 SEHNR and CDR2 FQNEAQ (reference sequence). The CDR3 is 18 residues long. CDR3 loop: CASSLPGQAGMIGNTIYF. The CDR3 region has the DNA TGTGCCAGCAGCCTCCCGGGACAGGCTGGAATGATTGGAAACACCATATATTTT.

CDR3 sequence: CAPPPEGPYEQYF. CDR3 sequence (DNA): TGTGCCCCCCCGCCGGAGGGGCCCTACGAGCAGTACTTC. The V and J genes are TRBV10-3 and TRBJ2-7, with D tentatively TRBD2 (6 bases). Germline V gene sequence: CDR1 ENHRY, CDR2 SYGVKD. This CDR3 is built from 13 residues. Trimming removed 11 bases from V and 2 bases from J, with 16 bases in between.

In this sample, this clone turned up once. V gene TRBV6-5 combines with J gene TRBJ1-5, with TRBD1 identical over 8 bases. The germline CDR1 and CDR2 sequences are MNHEY and SVGAGI. CDR3 length: 13 residues. The V and J ends lost 5 bases and 7 bases, in that order; junction bases with no gene match: 4. For the CDR3, the DNA is TGTGCCAGCAGTCCGGACAGGGTGCAGCCCCAGCATTTT. Protein product: CASSPDRVQPQHF.

The chain employs TRBV4-3 and TRBJ2-1; 9 nucleotides agree with TRBD2. The CDR3 runs 14 residues. Germline loops: CDR1 LGHNA, CDR2 YSLEER. The ends lost 1 base at V and 9 bases at J; junction bases unmatched: 4. CDR3 DNA sequence: TGCGCCAGCAGCCAAGCTAGCGGGGTAACTGAGCAGTTCTTC. Its translation: CASSQASGVTEQFF.